The 28 T cell receptor beta chains below were found in one sample sequenced in a study of cytomegalovirus exposure and HLA in healthy donors. Sequencing used immunoSEQ multiplex PCR; TCRdb keeps in-frame clones, though not all of them. The sample has some 84,000 clones, roughly 90% seen once. The sequencing sample was made of PBMCs. These receptors originate from a man aged 25 to 45 in good health and CMV-seronegative.

The J gene is TRBJ2-7, the V gene TRBV6-1; 11 nucleotides match TRBD2. J gave up 4 bases and V 6 bases, and 5 bases lay outside the gene matches. The V gene's germline CDR1 is MNHNS and CDR2 SASEGT. The CDR3 loop spans 14 amino acids. The CDR3 bases are TGTGCCAGCAGAGCAACTAGCGGGGGATACGAGCAGTACTTC. Its protein is CASRATSGGYEQYF.

The V and J genes are TRBV5-4 and TRBJ1-1; TRBD1 matches 10 bases. CDR1 SGHNT and CDR2 YYREEE come from the germline V gene (reference sequence). Germline trimming cut 4 bases from V and 5 bases from J; bases unmatched to any gene: 8. The CDR3 spans 15 residues. Here the CDR3 reads CASSAGPDRGTEAFF. The CDR3 DNA is TGTGCCAGCAGCGCTGGACCGGACAGGGGGACTGAAGCTTTCTTT.

This chain connects TRBV6-6 to TRBJ1-2; D may be TRBD1 (5 bases). Germline V gene sequence: CDR1 MNHNY, CDR2 SVGAGI (reference sequence). CDR3 length: 13 amino acids. The V end lost 4 bases, the J end lost 4 bases, and 10 bases lay between the germline ends. The CDR3 DNA reads TGTGCCAGCAGTTCAGACAGAATCTATGGCTACACCTTC. Its protein is CASSSDRIYGYTF.

In this sample, this clone turned up once. The rearrangement links TRBV5-5 to TRBJ2-1; D remains unclear. The CDR3 has 14 amino acids. Per the germline V gene, CDR1 is SGHKS and CDR2 is YYEKEE (reference sequence). Trimming left V 7 bases short and J 0 bases short, with 11 bases between. The CDR3 sequence: CASGDLSSYNEQFF. The CDR3 DNA is TGTGCCAGCGGTGACTTGAGCTCCTACAATGAGCAGTTCTTC.

V and J are TRBV15 and TRBJ2-2; possible D gene TRBD1, 6 bases. Between the trimmed V and J ends, which lost 3 bases and 1 base, there was a span of 15 bases. The CDR3 is 17 amino acids. The germline CDR1 and CDR2 sequences are LNHNV and YYDKDF (reference sequence). CDR3 residues: CATSREIRTVNTGELFF. In DNA form, the CDR3 reads TGTGCCACCAGCAGGGAAATTCGGACAGTGAACACCGGGGAGCTGTTTTTT. Together with reference TRBV15 and TRBJ2-2, the CDR3 gives the full variable domain: DAMVIQNPRYQVTQFGKPVTLSCSQTLNHNVMYWYQQKSSQAPKLLFHYYDKDFNNEADTPDNFQSRRPNTSFCFLDIRSPGLGDTAMYLCATSREIRTVNTGELFFGEGSRLTVL.

V gene TRBV6-5 combines with J gene TRBJ2-3; 13 bases are a match to TRBD2. Germline loops: CDR1 MNHEY, CDR2 SVGAGI. CDR3 size: 16 residues. V was clipped by 4 bases and J by 4 bases; unmatched bases: 5. The chain's CDR3 is CASSFTSGGASDTQYF. The CDR3 DNA reads as TGTGCCAGCAGTTTCACTAGCGGGGGGGCCTCAGATACGCAGTATTTT.

The rearrangement joins TRBV7-9 to TRBJ1-4; D perhaps matches TRBD1 (6 bases). This CDR3 region has 14 residues. Per germline, CDR1 SEHNR and CDR2 FQNEAQ (reference sequence). Trimming cost V 4 bases and J 8 bases, with 14 bases left between them. CDR3 region: CASSYRGGIEKLFF. The CDR3 DNA follows: TGTGCCAGCAGCTATCGAGGGGGTATCGAAAAACTGTTTTTT.

The chain links TRBV5-1 to TRBJ2-3, with D possibly being TRBD1 (6 bases). Germline CDR1 SGHRS, CDR2 YFSETQ. The ends were cut back, 4 bases at V and 2 bases at J, with 14 bases in the middle. The CDR3 has 15 amino acids. The CDR3 spells CASSRDGQSTDTQYF. Here the CDR3 DNA reads TGCGCCAGCAGCCGGGATGGACAGTCCACAGATACGCAGTATTTT.

This clone was found once. The chain couples TRBV2 to TRBJ2-1, with no clear D. Between the trimmed V and J ends, which lost 4 bases and 6 bases, there was a span of 7 bases. The CDR3 contains 12 residues. Per germline, CDR1 SNHLY and CDR2 FYNNEI. The CDR3 sequence: CASSGPGNEQFF. In DNA, the CDR3 is TGTGCCAGCAGTGGTCCCGGCAATGAGCAGTTCTTC.

The rearrangement uses TRBV28 and TRBJ1-5; D may be TRBD1 (6 bases). The V end lost 6 bases, the J end lost 6 bases, and 18 bases lay between the germline ends. The CDR3 runs to 15 residues. The V gene's germline CDR1 is MDHEN and CDR2 SYDVKM. CDR3 nucleotide sequence: TGTGCCAGCAGATACACAGGGAAACCAAGTCAGCCCCAGCATTTT. Translated, it gives CASRYTGKPSQPQHF.

This clone was detected only once. The chain has TRBV19 and TRBJ2-2; 7 bases are a match to TRBD1. The germline CDR1 and CDR2 sequences are LNHDA and SQIVND (reference sequence). The CDR3 sequence is 16 residues long. V lost 5 bases, J lost 4 bases, and 10 bases stayed unmatched. CDR3 region: CASSRIDRAVTGELFF. The CDR3 bases are TGTGCCAGTAGTCGAATCGACAGGGCGGTCACCGGGGAGCTGTTTTTT. The complete variable domain, with remaining parts taken from reference TRBV19 and TRBJ2-2, reads DGGITQSPKYLFRKEGQNVTLSCEQNLNHDAMYWYRQDPGQGLRLIYYSQIVNDFQKGDIAEGYSVSREKKESFPLTVTSAQKNPTAFYLCASSRIDRAVTGELFFGEGSRLTVL.

The chain links TRBV11-1 to TRBJ2-7; the match to TRBD1 covers 11 bases. CDR3 length: 14 residues. The V and J ends lost 1 base and 5 bases, in that order; junction bases with no gene match: 1. Germline CDR1 and CDR2: SGHAT and FQDESV (reference sequence). The CDR3 coding sequence is TGTGCCAGCAGCTTAGGGACAGGGGGCGACGAGCAGTACTTC. This sequence encodes CASSLGTGGDEQYF.

This chain joins TRBV5-5 and TRBJ1-4; no clear D. The CDR3 runs 14 residues. V was shortened by 2 bases and J by 5 bases, with 10 bases between the two germline ends. The V gene's germline CDR1 is SGHKS and CDR2 YYEKEE (reference sequence). The CDR3 region has the DNA TGTGCCAGCAGCTTCGGTCCGGTCAATGAAAAACTGTTTTTT. Translated: CASSFGPVNEKLFF. Full variable domain (outside the CDR3, taken from reference TRBV5-5 and TRBJ1-4): DAGVTQSPTHLIKTRGQQVTLRCSPISGHKSVSWYQQVLGQGPQFIFQYYEKEERGRGNFPDRFSARQFPNYSSELNVNALLLGDSALYLCASSFGPVNEKLFFGSGTQLSVL.

V usage is TRBV10-3 and J usage is TRBJ1-1; no definite D call. The CDR3 runs to 12 residues. Germline-derived CDR1 and CDR2 are ENHRY and SYGVKD. V was cut by 10 bases and J by 0 bases, with 9 bases left in between. The CDR3 protein is CATGGLNTEAFF. The DNA of the CDR3 is TGTGCCACCGGAGGCCTGAACACTGAAGCTTTCTTT.

As DNA, the CDR3 is TGTGCCAGCAGTGTCCGGGACACTTTCTACACCTTC. It translates to CASSVRDTFYTF. This sequence joins TRBV6-1 and TRBJ1-2, with D tentatively TRBD1 (6 bases). Germline CDR1 MNHNS, CDR2 SASEGT. CDR3 length: 12 residues. With 4 bases removed from V and 10 bases from J, the gap between germline ends came to 13 bases.

The chain combines TRBV10-2 with TRBJ2-1, with TRBD2 identical over 9 bases. Unmatched junction bases numbered 6, after V lost 8 bases and J lost 4 bases. This CDR3 is built from 14 residues. The germline V gene encodes CDR1 WSHSY and CDR2 SAAADI. The CDR3 protein is CASGGRGFYNEQFF. The DNA of the CDR3 is TGCGCCAGCGGCGGGAGGGGGTTTTACAATGAGCAGTTCTTC.

V is TRBV10-1 and J is TRBJ1-1; 7 bases are shared with TRBD1. This CDR3 is 13 amino acids long. With 5 bases clipped from V and 4 bases from J, the junction kept 4 bases outside the gene matches. Germline CDR1 reads WNHNN; CDR2 reads SYGVQD (reference sequence). The CDR3, as DNA: TGCGCCAGCAGTAGGGACAGTGCCACTGAAGCTTTCTTT. It is translated as CASSRDSATEAFF.

The chain recombines TRBV9 with TRBJ1-1; D might be TRBD1 (5 bases). CDR3 length: 15 residues. V was shortened by 0 bases and J by 2 bases, with 11 bases between the two germline ends. Germline V gene data show CDR1 as SGDLS and CDR2 as YYNGEE. The CDR3 nucleotides are TGTGCCAGCAGCGTAGCTGCACAGGCTAACACTGAAGCTTTCTTT. It encodes CASSVAAQANTEAFF.

This clone has a handful of counts. The chain uses TRBV5-5 and TRBJ2-7, with TRBD1 identical over 9 bases. Germline V lookup: CDR1 SGHKS, CDR2 YYEKEE (reference sequence). The V and J ends lost 2 bases and 3 bases, in that order; junction bases with no gene match: 6. The CDR3 consists of 15 residues. The CDR3 bases are TGTGCCAGCAGCTTCGGGGTGACAGGGGGCTACGAGCAGTACTTC. Its protein product is CASSFGVTGGYEQYF.

V gene TRBV14 combines with J gene TRBJ2-7, with 8 bases aligning to TRBD1. V shed 4 bases and J 0 bases; nucleotides not matched to a gene: 8. The CDR3 covers 16 residues. Germline V gene data show CDR1 as SGHDN and CDR2 as FVKESK. DNA for the CDR3: TGTGCCAGCAGCCCAAGGACAGGGAAGAGCTCCTACGAGCAGTACTTC. Protein: CASSPRTGKSSYEQYF.

The CDR3 nucleotides are TGTGCCAGCAGTTTTGGAGGGGCGGGCTATGGCTACACCTTC. This sequence encodes CASSFGGAGYGYTF. The chain couples TRBV28 to TRBJ1-2; tentative D call: TRBD1 (5 bases). CDR1 is MDHEN and CDR2 is SYDVKM in the germline V gene. The V and J ends lost 3 bases and 4 bases respectively, with 12 bases between them. The CDR3 sequence is 14 residues long.

As for this clone: This sample also contains other DNA sequences that code for the same CDR3. The V gene is TRBV29-1, the J gene TRBJ2-2; D might be TRBD1 (8 bases). Germline V gives CDR1 SQVTM, CDR2 ANQGSEA. The V and J ends lost 6 bases and 5 bases respectively, with 13 bases between them. The CDR3 has 13 residues. The CDR3 here is CSVNRGGTGELFF. For the CDR3, the DNA is TGCAGCGTGAACAGGGGGGGGACCGGGGAGCTGTTTTTT.

The chain carries TRBV7-9 and TRBJ2-1; D is possibly TRBD1 (5 bases). Germline CDR1 SEHNR, CDR2 FQNEAQ (reference sequence). This CDR3 is 16 amino acids long. Trimming left V 6 bases short and J 0 bases short, with 15 bases between. The CDR3 is CASRPPDSSSYNEQFF. The CDR3 coding sequence is TGTGCCAGCAGACCCCCAGACAGTAGCTCCTACAATGAGCAGTTCTTC.

This chain links TRBV11-2 with TRBJ1-1, with D uncertain. The CDR3 length is 15 residues. Germline V gives CDR1 SGHAT, CDR2 FQNNGV. The germline V and J ends were trimmed by 1 base and 0 bases, with 9 bases remaining between them. CDR3 bases: TGTGCCAGCAGCTTAGTCTTTCCCGTGAACACTGAAGCTTTCTTT. Its protein product is CASSLVFPVNTEAFF.

The chain is built from TRBV7-8 and TRBJ2-7; 8 nucleotides agree with TRBD1. The CDR3 sequence is 13 residues long. Trimming took 10 bases from V and 4 from J; bases not matched to a gene: 9. Germline CDR1 is SGHVS and CDR2 is FQNEAQ. The CDR3 is CATFGTGVYEQYF. The CDR3 DNA sequence: TGTGCCACCTTCGGGACAGGTGTTTACGAGCAGTACTTC. Supplemented by reference TRBV7-8 and TRBJ2-7, the full variable domain reads GAGVSQSPRYKVAKRGQDVALRCDPISGHVSLFWYQQALGQGPEFLTYFQNEAQLDKSGLPSDRFFAERPEGSVSTLKIQRTQQEDSAVYLCATFGTGVYEQYFGPGTRLTVT.

The CDR3 DNA follows: TGTGCCAGCTCCGCCAATCATCGGACAGGGGGCACTGAAGCTTTCTTT. It codes for CASSANHRTGGTEAFF. The V gene is TRBV18, the J gene TRBJ1-1; 10 bases match TRBD1. Trimming cost V 6 bases and J 4 bases; bases outside gene matches: 11. The CDR3 loop spans 16 amino acids. In germline, CDR1 is KGHSH, CDR2 LQKENI.

The J gene is TRBJ2-7, the V gene TRBV9, with TRBD2 identical over 9 bases. V shed 0 bases and J 4 bases; nucleotides not matched to a gene: 8. Germline V lookup: CDR1 SGDLS, CDR2 YYNGEE. This CDR3 region has 16 residues. The CDR3 loop is CASSVGWVAGVYEQYF. The CDR3 bases are TGTGCCAGCAGCGTAGGTTGGGTAGCGGGAGTTTACGAGCAGTACTTC.

The chain carries TRBV7-2 and TRBJ2-7; no clear D. Trimming stripped 5 bases from V and 1 base from J, with 12 bases between. CDR1 is SGHTA and CDR2 is FQGNSA in the germline V gene. The CDR3 contains 14 residues. CDR3 bases: TGTGCCAGCAGCCAGTCGTGGCTTTCCTACGAGCAGTACTTC. Residues: CASSQSWLSYEQYF.